What follows is one T cell receptor beta chain and its context. Assay used: immunoSEQ multiplex PCR; TCRdb lists only in-frame clones, some missing. The sample has about 150,000 clones, more than 75% seen once. CDR1 and CDR2 from the germline V gene are MNHEY and SVGAGI. The V gene lost 7 bases and the J gene lost 7 bases, with 13 bases spanning the gap. There are 12 residues in the CDR3. This sample was included in a study of blood T cell repertoires in COVID-19. On the study more broadly: There were acute and convalescent COVID-19 samples, and they came from the United States, Italy and Spain. T cells, B-cell-depleted T cells, or PBMCs provided the cDNA or gDNA that served as material.

The sequence was collected from a human donor with acute or convalescent COVID-19. The donor label of this sample is uncertain. The material sequenced was peripheral blood. V gene TRBV6-5 combines with J gene TRBJ2-5, with a possible D match to TRBD2 (7 bases). In DNA, the CDR3 is TGTGCCAGCACTGGGGGGGGCGGGACCCAGTACTTC. Translated: CASTGGGGTQYF.